Sequencing of this T cell receptor beta chain was carried out in a study of shared T cell receptors in the human thymus. Some clones are missing from TCRdb's copy, which holds only in-frame ones; the method was immunoSEQ multiplex PCR. Of hundreds of thousands of clones in the sample, more than 70% were seen once. This same sample was also part of a study on human thymus T cells. This second report adds: From resections taken during corrective heart surgery, the thymus tissue was obtained.

The material sequenced was thymocytes. This TCR came from a boy under three years old with a congenital heart defect.

The chain's CDR3 is CASSSVHGNTGELFF. DNA for the CDR3: TGTGCCAGCAGCTCAGTGCATGGGAACACCGGGGAGCTGTTTTTT. The chain links TRBV11-2 to TRBJ2-2; no definite D call. Per germline, CDR1 SGHAT and CDR2 FQNNGV. This CDR3 is built from 15 residues. Deletions cut 4 bases from V and 1 base from J, with 10 bases between.